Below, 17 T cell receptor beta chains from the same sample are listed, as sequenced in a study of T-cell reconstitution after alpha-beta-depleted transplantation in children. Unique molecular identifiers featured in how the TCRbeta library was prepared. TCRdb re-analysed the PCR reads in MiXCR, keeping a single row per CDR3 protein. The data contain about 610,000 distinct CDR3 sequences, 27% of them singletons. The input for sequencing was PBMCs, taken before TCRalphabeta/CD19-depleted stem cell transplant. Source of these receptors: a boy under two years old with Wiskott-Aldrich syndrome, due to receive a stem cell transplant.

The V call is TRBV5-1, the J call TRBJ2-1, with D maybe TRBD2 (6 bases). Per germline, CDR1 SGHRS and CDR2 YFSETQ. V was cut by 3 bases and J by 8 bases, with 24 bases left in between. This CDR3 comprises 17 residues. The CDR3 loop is CASSWLTLAKRGHEQFF. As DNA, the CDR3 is TGCGCCAGCAGCTGGCTAACGCTAGCGAAGAGGGGCCATGAGCAGTTCTTC.

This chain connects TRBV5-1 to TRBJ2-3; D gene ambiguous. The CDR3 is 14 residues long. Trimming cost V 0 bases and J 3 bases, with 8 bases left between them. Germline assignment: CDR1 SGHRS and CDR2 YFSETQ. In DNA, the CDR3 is TGCGCCAGCAGCTTGGCCCCGGCGACAGATACGCAGTATTTT. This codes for CASSLAPATDTQYF.

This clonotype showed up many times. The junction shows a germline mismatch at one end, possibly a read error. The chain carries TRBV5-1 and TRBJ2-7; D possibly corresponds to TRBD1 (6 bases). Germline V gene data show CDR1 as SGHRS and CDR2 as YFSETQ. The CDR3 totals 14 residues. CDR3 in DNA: TGTGCCAGCAGTTTGACAGGAAGCTCCTACGAGCAGTACTTC. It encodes CASSLTGSSYEQYF. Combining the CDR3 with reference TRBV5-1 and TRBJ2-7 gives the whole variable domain KAGVTQTPRYLIKTRGQQVTLSCSPISGHRSVSWYQQTPGQGLQFLFEYFSETQRNKGNFPGRFSGRQFSNSRSEMNVSTLELGDSALYLCASSLTGSSYEQYFGPGTRLTVT.

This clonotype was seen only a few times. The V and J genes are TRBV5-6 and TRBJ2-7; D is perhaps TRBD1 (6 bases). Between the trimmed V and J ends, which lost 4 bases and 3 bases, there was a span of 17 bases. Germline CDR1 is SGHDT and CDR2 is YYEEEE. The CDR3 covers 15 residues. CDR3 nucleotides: TGTGCCAGCAGCGTATCAACAGGGTTGCGCTACGAGCAGTACTTC. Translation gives CASSVSTGLRYEQYF.

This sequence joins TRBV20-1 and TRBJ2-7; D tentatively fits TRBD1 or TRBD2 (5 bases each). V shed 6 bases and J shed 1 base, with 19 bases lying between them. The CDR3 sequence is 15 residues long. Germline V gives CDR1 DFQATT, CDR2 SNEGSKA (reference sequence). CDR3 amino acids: CSAERAGGQSYEQYF. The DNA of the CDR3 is TGCAGTGCGGAGAGAGCTGGGGGTCAGTCCTACGAGCAGTACTTC.

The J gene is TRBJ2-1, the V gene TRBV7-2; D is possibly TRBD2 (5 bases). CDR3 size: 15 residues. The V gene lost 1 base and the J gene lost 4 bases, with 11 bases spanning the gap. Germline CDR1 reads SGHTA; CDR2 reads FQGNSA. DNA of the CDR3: TGTGCCAGCAGCTTAGGAGCCGGGATTTACAATGAGCAGTTCTTC. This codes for CASSLGAGIYNEQFF. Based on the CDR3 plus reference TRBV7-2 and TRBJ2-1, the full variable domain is GAGVSQSPSNKVTEKGKDVELRCDPISGHTALYWYRQSLGQGLEFLIYFQGNSAPDKSGLPSDRFSAERTGGSVSTLTIQRTQQEDSAVYLCASSLGAGIYNEQFFGPGTRLTVL.

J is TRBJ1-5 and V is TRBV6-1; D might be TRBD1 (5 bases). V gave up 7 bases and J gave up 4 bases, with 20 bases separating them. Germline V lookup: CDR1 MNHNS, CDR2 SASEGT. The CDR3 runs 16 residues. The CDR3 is CASKAAGRGGNQPQHF. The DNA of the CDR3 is TGTGCCAGCAAAGCAGCAGGGCGAGGTGGAAATCAGCCCCAGCATTTT.

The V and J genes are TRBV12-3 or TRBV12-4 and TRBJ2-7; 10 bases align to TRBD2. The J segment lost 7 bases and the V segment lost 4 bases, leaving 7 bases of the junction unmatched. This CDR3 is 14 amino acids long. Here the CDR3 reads CASSYLAGAGEQYF. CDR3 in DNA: TGTGCCAGCAGTTACCTAGCGGGAGCGGGAGAGCAGTACTTC.

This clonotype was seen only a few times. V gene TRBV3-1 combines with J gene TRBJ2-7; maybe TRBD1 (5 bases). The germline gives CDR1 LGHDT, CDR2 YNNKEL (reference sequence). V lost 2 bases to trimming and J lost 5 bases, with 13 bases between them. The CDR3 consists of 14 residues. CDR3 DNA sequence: TGTGCCAGCAGCCAAAGGGGTATCCCCCACGAGCAGTACTTC. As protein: CASSQRGIPHEQYF.

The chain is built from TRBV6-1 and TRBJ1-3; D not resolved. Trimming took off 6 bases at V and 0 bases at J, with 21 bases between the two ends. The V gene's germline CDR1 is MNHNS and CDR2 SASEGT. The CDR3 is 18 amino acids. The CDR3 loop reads CASSSGEGGLSSGNTIYF. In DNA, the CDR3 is TGTGCCAGCAGCTCAGGTGAGGGAGGACTGAGCTCTGGAAACACCATATATTTT.

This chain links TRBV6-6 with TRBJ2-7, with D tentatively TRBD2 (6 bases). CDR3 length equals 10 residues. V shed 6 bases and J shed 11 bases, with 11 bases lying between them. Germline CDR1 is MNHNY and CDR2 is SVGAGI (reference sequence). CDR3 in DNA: TGTGCCAGCAGAAGGCAGCGGGAGTACTTC. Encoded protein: CASRRQREYF.

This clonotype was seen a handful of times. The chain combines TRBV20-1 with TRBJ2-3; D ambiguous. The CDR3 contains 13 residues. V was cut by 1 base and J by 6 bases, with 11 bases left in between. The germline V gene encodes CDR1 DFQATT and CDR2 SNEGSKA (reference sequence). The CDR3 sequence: CSARAPGPDTQYF. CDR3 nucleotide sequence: TGCAGTGCTAGAGCTCCAGGCCCGGATACGCAGTATTTT.

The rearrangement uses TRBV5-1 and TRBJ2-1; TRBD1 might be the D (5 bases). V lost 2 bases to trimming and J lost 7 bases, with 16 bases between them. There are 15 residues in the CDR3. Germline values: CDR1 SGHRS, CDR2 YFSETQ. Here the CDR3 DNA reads TGCGCCAGCAGCTTCAGGGAAGCAATAGGGAATGAGCAGTTCTTC. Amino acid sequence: CASSFREAIGNEQFF.

CDR3 coding DNA: TGCAGCGTTATCAGGGAGTGGGAGCTGTTTTTT. Encoded protein: CSVIREWELFF. J is TRBJ2-2 and V is TRBV29-1, with D possibly being TRBD1 or TRBD2 (5 bases each). Trimming pared 5 bases from V and 9 bases from J, leaving 10 bases between. CDR1 SQVTM and CDR2 ANQGSEA come from the germline V gene. The CDR3 length is 11 residues.

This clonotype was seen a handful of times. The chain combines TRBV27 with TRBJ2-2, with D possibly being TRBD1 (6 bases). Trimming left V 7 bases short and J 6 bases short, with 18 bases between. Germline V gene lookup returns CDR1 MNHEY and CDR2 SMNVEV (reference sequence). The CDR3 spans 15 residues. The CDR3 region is CASTQGGIRSGELFF. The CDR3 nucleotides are TGTGCCAGCACCCAAGGGGGAATCAGATCCGGGGAGCTGTTTTTT.

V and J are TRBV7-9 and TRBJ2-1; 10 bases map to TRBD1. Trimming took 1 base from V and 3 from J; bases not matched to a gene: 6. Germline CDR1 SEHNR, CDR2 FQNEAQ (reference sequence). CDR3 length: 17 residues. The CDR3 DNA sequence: TGTGCCAGCAGCTTAGGCGCCCGGGACAGGGGCTACAATGAGCAGTTCTTC. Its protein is CASSLGARDRGYNEQFF.

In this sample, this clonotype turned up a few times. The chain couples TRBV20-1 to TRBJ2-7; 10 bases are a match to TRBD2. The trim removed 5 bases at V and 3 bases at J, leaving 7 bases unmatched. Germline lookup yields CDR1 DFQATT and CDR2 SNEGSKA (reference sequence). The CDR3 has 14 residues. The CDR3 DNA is TGCAGTGCTCTAAAGACTAGCGGGCGCTACGAGCAGTACTTC. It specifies CSALKTSGRYEQYF.